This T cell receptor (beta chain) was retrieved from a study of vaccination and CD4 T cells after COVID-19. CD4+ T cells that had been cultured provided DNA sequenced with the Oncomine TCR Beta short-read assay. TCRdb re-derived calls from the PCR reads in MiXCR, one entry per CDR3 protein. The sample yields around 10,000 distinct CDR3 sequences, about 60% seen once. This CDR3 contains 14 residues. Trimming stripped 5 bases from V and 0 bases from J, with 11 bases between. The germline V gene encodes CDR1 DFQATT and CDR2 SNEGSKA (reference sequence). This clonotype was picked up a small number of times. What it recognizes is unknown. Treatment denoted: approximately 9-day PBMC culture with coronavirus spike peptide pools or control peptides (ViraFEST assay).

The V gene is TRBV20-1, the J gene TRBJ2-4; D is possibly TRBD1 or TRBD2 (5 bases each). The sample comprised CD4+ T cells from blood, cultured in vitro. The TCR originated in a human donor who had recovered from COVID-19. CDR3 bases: TGCAGTGCTGGGGACGGATTAGCCAAAAACATTCAGTACTTC. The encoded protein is CSAGDGLAKNIQYF.